This entry concerns a single T cell receptor (beta chain). Its cognate antigen is unknown. The junction departs from the called germline gene at one end, perhaps through a read error. Three rounds of nested PCR, following a modified ARM-PCR protocol, produced the TCRbeta library. MiXCR was run by TCRdb on the multiplex PCR reads, yielding one entry per CDR3 protein. The data contain 100,000 to 150,000 distinct CDR3 sequences, 55% to 75% of them singletons. The CDR3 totals 13 residues. Germline CDR1 MNHEY, CDR2 SVGAGI. This sample's RNA came from whole unsorted tissue. This record belongs to a study of tumor and adjacent non-tumor tissue in lung cancer. Study conclusions and caveats: In normal lung, the top 100 clones were significantly more dominant than in tumor. Higher tumor TCR diversity was associated with shorter survival.

The chain combines TRBV6-5 with TRBJ2-5; unclear D gene. Sequencing was performed on lung tumor tissue. The TCR sequence derives from a man aged 25 to 40 with non-small cell lung cancer. The CDR3 DNA reads as TGTGCCAGCAGTTATGCCTGGCAAGAGACCCTGTACTTC. It yields the protein CASSYAWQETLYF.